One and the same sample provided the 6 T cell receptor beta chains below, sequenced in a study of shared clonotypes between healthy human individuals. The repertoire was sequenced with immunoSEQ multiplex PCR; TCRdb's copy has only in-frame clones and lacks some. The table includes around 510,000 clones, more than 95% detected once. Sequenced sample: naive CD4+ T cells sorted from blood. Regarding subset: CD45RA+ positively selected. These receptors originate from a woman aged 25-40 years in good health.

The rearrangement uses TRBV6-5 and TRBJ2-3; possible D gene TRBD2, 5 bases. V lost 4 bases to trimming and J lost 4 bases, with 18 bases between them. The germline V gene encodes CDR1 MNHEY and CDR2 SVGAGI. The CDR3 has 16 residues. CDR3 sequence (DNA): TGTGCCAGCAGTTCACTAGGATTCACACCCTCAGATACGCAGTATTTT. Translation: CASSSLGFTPSDTQYF.

The chain couples TRBV28 to TRBJ2-5; unclear D gene. The germline CDR1 and CDR2 sequences are MDHEN and SYDVKM. V lost 3 bases to trimming and J lost 6 bases, with 14 bases between them. The CDR3 is 14 amino acids. The CDR3 spells CASSFGRLEKTQYF. The CDR3 nucleotides are TGTGCCAGCAGTTTCGGCAGGTTAGAAAAGACCCAGTACTTC.

The rearrangement joins TRBV7-8 to TRBJ2-7; D is uncertain. The CDR3 contains 14 residues. CDR1 is SGHVS and CDR2 is FQNEAQ in the germline V gene. V was trimmed by 7 bases and J by 6 bases, leaving 19 bases between them. The CDR3 DNA reads TGTGCCAGCATGTTAGGTGCAGTTTTTGGCGAGCAGTACTTC. Translating it yields CASMLGAVFGEQYF.

The chain has TRBV7-9 and TRBJ2-6, with TRBD1 identical over 7 bases. CDR3 length equals 17 residues. J was trimmed by 0 bases and V by 2 bases; bases with no gene match: 4. Germline V gene sequence: CDR1 SEHNR, CDR2 FQNEAQ (reference sequence). The CDR3 region is CASSLRRTGSGANVLTF. The CDR3 DNA is TGTGCCAGCAGCTTAAGACGGACAGGCTCTGGGGCCAACGTCCTGACTTTC.

This clone appeared once. The rearrangement uses TRBV28 and TRBJ1-5; D possibly corresponds to TRBD1 (6 bases). CDR1 MDHEN and CDR2 SYDVKM come from the germline V gene. Trimming stripped 5 bases from V and 6 bases from J, with 17 bases between. This CDR3 spans 15 amino acids. CDR3 sequence reads: CASSIPQGSVQPQHF. DNA for the CDR3: TGTGCCAGCAGTATCCCCCAGGGGTCAGTTCAGCCCCAGCATTTT.

This clone was recorded once. The chain couples TRBV6-1 to TRBJ2-5; no reliable D call. The length of the CDR3 is 15 residues. Between the trimmed V and J ends, which lost 6 bases and 1 base, there was a span of 15 bases. The germline CDR1 and CDR2 sequences are MNHNS and SASEGT. For the CDR3, the DNA is TGTGCCAGCAGACCCCCCCCAGGTATCCAAGAGACCCAGTACTTC. This codes for CASRPPPGIQETQYF.